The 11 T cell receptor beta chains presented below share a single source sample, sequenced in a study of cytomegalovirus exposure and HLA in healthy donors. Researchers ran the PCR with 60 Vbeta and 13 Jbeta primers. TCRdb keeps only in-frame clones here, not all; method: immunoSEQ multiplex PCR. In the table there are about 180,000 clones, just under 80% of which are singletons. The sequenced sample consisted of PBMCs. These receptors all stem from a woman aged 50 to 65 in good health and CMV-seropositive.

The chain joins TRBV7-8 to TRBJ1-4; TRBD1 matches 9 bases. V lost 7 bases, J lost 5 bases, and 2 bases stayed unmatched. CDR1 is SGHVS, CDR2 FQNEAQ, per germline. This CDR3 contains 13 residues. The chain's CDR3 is CASKGQGNEKLFF. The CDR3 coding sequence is TGTGCCAGCAAAGGACAGGGGAATGAAAAACTGTTTTTT.

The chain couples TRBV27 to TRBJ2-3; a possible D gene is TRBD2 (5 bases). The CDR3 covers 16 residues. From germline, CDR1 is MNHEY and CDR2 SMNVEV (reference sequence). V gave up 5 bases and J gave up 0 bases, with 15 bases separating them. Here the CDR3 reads CASSPLPSTSTDTQYF. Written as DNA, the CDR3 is TGTGCCAGCAGTCCTCTCCCTAGCACTAGCACAGATACGCAGTATTTT.

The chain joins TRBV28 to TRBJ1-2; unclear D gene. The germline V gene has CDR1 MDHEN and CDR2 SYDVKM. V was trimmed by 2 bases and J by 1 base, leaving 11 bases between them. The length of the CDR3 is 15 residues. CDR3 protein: CASSLGVAHNYGYTF. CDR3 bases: TGTGCCAGCAGTTTAGGGGTAGCGCATAACTATGGCTACACCTTC.

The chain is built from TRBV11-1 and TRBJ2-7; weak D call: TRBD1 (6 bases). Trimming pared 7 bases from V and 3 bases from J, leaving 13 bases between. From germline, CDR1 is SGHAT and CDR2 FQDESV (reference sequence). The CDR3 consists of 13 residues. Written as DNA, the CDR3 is TGTGCCAGCACCCCCGGCAGGGGCTACGAGCAGTACTTC. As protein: CASTPGRGYEQYF.

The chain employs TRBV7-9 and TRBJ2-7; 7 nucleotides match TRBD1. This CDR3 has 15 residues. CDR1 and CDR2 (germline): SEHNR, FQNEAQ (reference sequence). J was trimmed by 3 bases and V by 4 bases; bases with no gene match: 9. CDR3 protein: CASSSTRTGLYEQYF. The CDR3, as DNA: TGTGCCAGCAGCTCCACTCGGACAGGACTCTACGAGCAGTACTTC.

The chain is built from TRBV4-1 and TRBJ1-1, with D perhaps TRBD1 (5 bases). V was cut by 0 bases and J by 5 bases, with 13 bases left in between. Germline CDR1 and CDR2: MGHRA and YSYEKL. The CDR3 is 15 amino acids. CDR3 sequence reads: CASSQEPRVHTEAFF. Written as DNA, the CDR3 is TGCGCCAGCAGCCAAGAACCCAGGGTTCATACTGAAGCTTTCTTT.

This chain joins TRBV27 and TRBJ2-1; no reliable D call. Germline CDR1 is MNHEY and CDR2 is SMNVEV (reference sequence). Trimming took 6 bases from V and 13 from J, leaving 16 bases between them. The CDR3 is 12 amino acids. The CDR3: CASRSIHRLQFF. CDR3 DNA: TGTGCCAGCAGGTCAATACACCGCCTTCAGTTCTTC.

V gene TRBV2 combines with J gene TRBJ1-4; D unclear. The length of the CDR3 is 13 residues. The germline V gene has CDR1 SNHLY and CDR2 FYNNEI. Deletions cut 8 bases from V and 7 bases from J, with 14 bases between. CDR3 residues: CASVRGGGEKLFF. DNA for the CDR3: TGTGCCAGCGTCCGGGGAGGTGGTGAAAAACTGTTTTTT.

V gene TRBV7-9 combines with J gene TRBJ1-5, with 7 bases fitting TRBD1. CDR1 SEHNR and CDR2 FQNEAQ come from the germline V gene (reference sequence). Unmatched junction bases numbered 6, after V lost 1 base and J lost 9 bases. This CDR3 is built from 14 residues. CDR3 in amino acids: CASSLGQGPRPQHF. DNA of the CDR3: TGTGCCAGCAGCTTAGGACAGGGCCCCAGGCCCCAGCATTTT.

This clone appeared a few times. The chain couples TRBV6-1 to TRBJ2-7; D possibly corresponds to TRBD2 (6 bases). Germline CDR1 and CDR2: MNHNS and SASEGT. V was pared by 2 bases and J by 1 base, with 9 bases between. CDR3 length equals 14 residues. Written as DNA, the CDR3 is TGTGCCAGCAGTGAAATGCGGGATTCCTACGAGCAGTACTTC. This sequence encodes CASSEMRDSYEQYF.

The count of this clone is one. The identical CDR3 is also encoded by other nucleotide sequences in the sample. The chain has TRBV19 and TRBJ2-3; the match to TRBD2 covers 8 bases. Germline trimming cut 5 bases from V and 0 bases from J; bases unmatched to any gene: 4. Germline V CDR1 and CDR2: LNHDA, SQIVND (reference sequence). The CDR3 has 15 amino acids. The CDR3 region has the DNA TGTGCCAGTAGTCGACTAGCGAGTAGCACAGATACGCAGTATTTT. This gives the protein CASSRLASSTDTQYF. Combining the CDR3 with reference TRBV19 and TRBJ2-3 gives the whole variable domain DGGITQSPKYLFRKEGQNVTLSCEQNLNHDAMYWYRQDPGQGLRLIYYSQIVNDFQKGDIAEGYSVSREKKESFPLTVTSAQKNPTAFYLCASSRLASSTDTQYFGPGTRLTVL.